The next 28 T cell receptor beta chains were all read from a single sample in a study of CD4 T cells in relation to SARS-CoV-2 and coronaviruses. Method: immunoSEQ multiplex PCR; TCRdb's copy keeps in-frame clones and lacks some. The sample lists approximately 50,000 clones, under 95% occurring once. The specimen sequenced was naive CD4+ T cells from PBMCs. The subset was: naive CD4+ T cells isolated by negative enrichment. The receptors originated from an adult with COVID-19.

The J gene is TRBJ2-7, the V gene TRBV6-5, with D maybe TRBD1 (6 bases). Trimming left V 8 bases short and J 9 bases short, with 20 bases between. CDR3 length equals 13 residues. In germline, CDR1 is MNHEY, CDR2 SVGAGI. The CDR3 bases are TGTGCCAGCCGGCAGACAGGTGCACTCGGGCAGTACTTC. It is translated as CASRQTGALGQYF.

CDR3 sequence (DNA): TGTGCCAGCAGTGAATATAATGAGCAGTTCTTC. Translated: CASSEYNEQFF. The chain joins TRBV25-1 to TRBJ2-1; no clear D gene. The CDR3 is 11 amino acids. CDR1 and CDR2 from the germline V gene are MGHDK and SYGVNS. V dropped 0 bases and J dropped 7 bases, with 1 base sitting between them.

The chain joins TRBV4-1 to TRBJ2-1, with 14 bases identical to TRBD2. Germline lookup yields CDR1 MGHRA and CDR2 YSYEKL. The CDR3 is 20 residues long. With V trimmed by 4 bases and J by 4 bases, 15 bases remained unmatched. The CDR3 region has the DNA TGCGCCAGCAGCCTCAGGGGCCAGGGACTAGCGGGAGTATCTTACAATGAGCAGTTCTTC. Its protein product is CASSLRGQGLAGVSYNEQFF.

This chain uses TRBV29-1 with TRBJ1-1, with D perhaps matching TRBD1 (6 bases). CDR1 SQVTM and CDR2 ANQGSEA come from the germline V gene. The CDR3 loop spans 13 amino acids. Trimming stripped 6 bases from V and 3 bases from J, with 14 bases between. The CDR3 DNA sequence: TGCAGCGTAGAACAGGGAGAGGACACTGAAGCTTTCTTT. This sequence encodes CSVEQGEDTEAFF.

The chain links TRBV11-3 to TRBJ2-3, with TRBD2 matching 9 bases. The CDR3 is made up of 17 amino acids. CDR1 SGHNT and CDR2 YENEEA come from the germline V gene. V shed 1 base, J shed 0 bases, and the junction held 5 bases outside the gene matches. CDR3 DNA sequence: TGTGCCAGCAGCTTAGTGGCTAGCGGGACTAGCACAGATACGCAGTATTTT. It translates to CASSLVASGTSTDTQYF. Complete variable domain (other parts from reference TRBV11-3 and TRBJ2-3): EAGVVQSPRYKIIEKKQPVAFWCNPISGHNTLYWYLQNLGQGPELLIRYENEEAVDDSQLPKDRFSAERLKGVDSTLKIQPAELGDSAVYLCASSLVASGTSTDTQYFGPGTRLTVL.

The V gene is TRBV7-8, the J gene TRBJ1-1, with D possibly TRBD1 on 5 matching bases. Germline CDR1 is SGHVS and CDR2 is FQNEAQ. The CDR3 is 13 residues long. Between the trimmed V and J ends, which lost 5 bases and 6 bases, there was a span of 13 bases. The DNA for the CDR3 is TGTGCCAGCAGCATGGAGGGGCTTCCTGAAGCTTTCTTT. It yields the protein CASSMEGLPEAFF. Combining the CDR3 with reference TRBV7-8 and TRBJ1-1 gives the whole variable domain GAGVSQSPRYKVAKRGQDVALRCDPISGHVSLFWYQQALGQGPEFLTYFQNEAQLDKSGLPSDRFFAERPEGSVSTLKIQRTQQEDSAVYLCASSMEGLPEAFFGQGTRLTVV.

This clone was observed once. The chain uses TRBV12-5 and TRBJ2-1, with 9 positions matching TRBD2. Germline V gene data show CDR1 as LGHNT and CDR2 as FRNRAP. CDR3 length equals 14 residues. V trimming: 5 bases; J trimming: 9 bases; junction bases outside the gene matches: 8. CDR3 loop: CASGLAGGHREQFF. The CDR3 DNA sequence: TGTGCTAGTGGTCTCGCGGGAGGGCATCGTGAGCAGTTCTTC.

The chain uses TRBV6-2 or TRBV6-3 and TRBJ2-3; no reliable D call. From germline, CDR1 is MNHEY and CDR2 SVGEGT. The CDR3 loop spans 13 amino acids. V was pared by 4 bases and J by 2 bases, with 7 bases between. CDR3 coding DNA: TGTGCCAGCAGTTTAGAAGTCACAGATACGCAGTATTTT. Encoded protein: CASSLEVTDTQYF.

The gene calls are TRBV9 and TRBJ1-2; 9 bases match TRBD1. The CDR3 has 16 residues. Losses at the gene ends were 0 bases for V and 6 bases for J; bases not matched to a gene: 9. Germline V lookup: CDR1 SGDLS, CDR2 YYNGEE. The CDR3 region is CASSVGLGGQGNGYTF. CDR3 in DNA: TGTGCCAGCAGCGTAGGACTAGGGGGACAGGGCAATGGCTACACCTTC.

This chain links TRBV9 with TRBJ2-1; 12 nucleotides line up with TRBD2. Germline V CDR1 and CDR2: SGDLS, YYNGEE. The CDR3 length is 15 residues. Trimming at V came to 4 bases and at J to 4 bases, leaving 3 bases not matched to a gene. In DNA form, the CDR3 reads TGTGCCAGCAGCCAAACTAGCGGGAGGTACAATGAGCAGTTCTTC. Residues: CASSQTSGRYNEQFF.

J is TRBJ1-1 and V is TRBV7-8; D not resolved. The CDR3 runs 14 residues. The ends were cut back, 1 base at V and 5 bases at J, with 11 bases in the middle. Germline V gene sequence: CDR1 SGHVS, CDR2 FQNEAQ. Written as DNA, the CDR3 is TGTGCCAGCAGCTTAGATCCCATTTGGACTGAAGCTTTCTTT. This codes for CASSLDPIWTEAFF.

The chain recombines TRBV29-1 with TRBJ1-2; D perhaps matches TRBD1 (6 bases). Germline loops: CDR1 SQVTM, CDR2 ANQGSEA. Trimming removed 3 bases from V and 3 bases from J, with 14 bases in between. CDR3 length: 14 residues. CDR3: CSVERETGDYGYTF. CDR3 DNA: TGCAGCGTTGAGCGGGAGACAGGAGACTATGGCTACACCTTC.

CDR3 protein: CASSDRDPEAFF. The CDR3 region has the DNA TGTGCCAGCAGCGACAGGGACCCTGAAGCTTTCTTT. This rearrangement joins TRBV27 to TRBJ1-1, with 7 bases identical to TRBD1. This CDR3 contains 12 residues. CDR1 and CDR2 (germline): MNHEY, SMNVEV (reference sequence). V shed 6 bases, J shed 6 bases, and the junction held 4 bases outside the gene matches.

The chain couples TRBV18 to TRBJ1-2; TRBD1 matches at 9 bases. Germline V gene data show CDR1 as KGHSH and CDR2 as LQKENI. This CDR3 region has 15 residues. V lost 6 bases and J lost 8; bases outside the gene matches: 13. CDR3 in DNA: TGTGCCAGCTCCCTTTCCCGGACAGGGGAGGAAGGCTACACCTTC. Amino acid sequence: CASSLSRTGEEGYTF.

The chain joins TRBV6-5 to TRBJ2-7; D is ambiguous. The CDR3 is 13 amino acids. Deletions cut 6 bases from V and 3 bases from J, with 12 bases between. CDR1 is MNHEY and CDR2 is SVGAGI in the germline V gene. CDR3 region: CASRRQTDYEQYF. CDR3 sequence (DNA): TGTGCCAGCAGACGACAAACCGACTACGAGCAGTACTTC.

The J gene is TRBJ2-1, the V gene TRBV10-3; D may match TRBD1 or TRBD2 (5 bases each). This CDR3 has 17 amino acids. V was shortened by 0 bases and J by 4 bases, with 16 bases between the two germline ends. The germline CDR1 and CDR2 sequences are ENHRY and SYGVKD. The chain's CDR3 is CAISESGRASVYNEQFF. The DNA of the CDR3 is TGTGCCATCAGTGAGTCGGGGCGGGCCTCGGTATACAATGAGCAGTTCTTC.

The V and J genes are TRBV7-6 and TRBJ2-7; 13 bases match TRBD2. V was pared by 5 bases and J by 3 bases, with 4 bases of the junction left unmatched. The CDR3 is made up of 15 amino acids. Germline assignment: CDR1 SGHVS and CDR2 FNYEAQ. The CDR3 protein is CASSPGLAGFYEQYF. Here the CDR3 DNA reads TGTGCCAGCAGCCCGGGACTAGCGGGGTTCTACGAGCAGTACTTC. The complete variable domain, with remaining parts taken from reference TRBV7-6 and TRBJ2-7, reads GAGVSQSPRYKVTKRGQDVALRCDPISGHVSLYWYRQALGQGPEFLTYFNYEAQQDKSGLPNDRFSAERPEGSISTLTIQRTEQRDSAMYRCASSPGLAGFYEQYFGPGTRLTVT.

This clone was counted only a few times. The chain recombines TRBV6-2 or TRBV6-3 with TRBJ1-4; D ambiguous. Germline V gives CDR1 MNHEY, CDR2 SVGEGT. The ends were cut back, 5 bases at V and 8 bases at J, with 21 bases in the middle. The CDR3 length is 16 residues. The CDR3 loop reads CASSTPKLASLEKLFF. The DNA for the CDR3 is TGTGCCAGCAGTACCCCTAAGCTTGCTTCACTGGAAAAACTGTTTTTT.

This clone was detected only once. This chain connects TRBV6-5 to TRBJ2-7; TRBD1 agrees at 12 bases. The V gene's germline CDR1 is MNHEY and CDR2 SVGAGI. This CDR3 spans 13 amino acids. Trimming cost V 8 bases and J 4 bases; bases outside gene matches: 3. CDR3 protein: CASGTGGRYEQYF. Written as DNA, the CDR3 is TGTGCCAGCGGGACAGGGGGCCGGTACGAGCAGTACTTC.

This chain joins TRBV28 and TRBJ2-7, with a weak D call TRBD2 (6 bases). Trimming pared 3 bases from V and 3 bases from J, leaving 24 bases between. The CDR3 spans 18 residues. In germline, CDR1 is MDHEN, CDR2 SYDVKM. CDR3 DNA: TGTGCCAGCAGTTTTAAGGGTAGGTGGGCTAGCGTGAGCTACGAGCAGTACTTC. It is translated as CASSFKGRWASVSYEQYF.

The rearrangement links TRBV9 to TRBJ2-1, with D possibly TRBD2 on 5 matching bases. CDR1 is SGDLS and CDR2 is YYNGEE in the germline V gene. This CDR3 spans 13 amino acids. Trimming stripped 3 bases from V and 10 bases from J, with 14 bases between. CDR3 nucleotide sequence: TGTGCCAGCAGCGGCCCCCTAGCCCAGGAGCAGTTCTTC. This translates into CASSGPLAQEQFF.

The chain links TRBV6-5 to TRBJ1-3; D gene ambiguous. Germline-derived CDR1 and CDR2 are MNHEY and SVGAGI. Between the trimmed V and J ends, which lost 4 bases and 4 bases, there was a span of 11 bases. This CDR3 contains 14 residues. The CDR3 nucleotides are TGTGCCAGCAGTTCCACTCGCGAGGGAAACACCATATATTTT. Its translation: CASSSTREGNTIYF.

The rearrangement links TRBV27 to TRBJ1-1, with D possibly being TRBD1 (5 bases). CDR3 length: 17 amino acids. V lost 3 bases and J 1 base, leaving 18 bases between the germline ends. CDR1 MNHEY and CDR2 SMNVEV come from the germline V gene (reference sequence). CDR3 sequence reads: CASSFQRGAGQNTEAFF. The DNA of the CDR3 is TGTGCCAGCAGTTTCCAACGGGGCGCAGGCCAGAACACTGAAGCTTTCTTT.

This chain uses TRBV18 with TRBJ2-3; D remains ambiguous. The germline V gene has CDR1 KGHSH and CDR2 LQKENI. This CDR3 has 13 residues. V dropped 2 bases and J dropped 5 bases, with 8 bases sitting between them. The CDR3 region is CASSPGDRDTQYF. DNA of the CDR3: TGTGCCAGCTCACCAGGGGATAGAGATACGCAGTATTTT.

This chain uses TRBV2 with TRBJ1-5; TRBD1 is a possible D gene (6 bases). Trimming removed 1 base from V and 4 bases from J, with 8 bases in between. The CDR3 is 14 residues long. Germline loops: CDR1 SNHLY, CDR2 FYNNEI. As DNA, the CDR3 is TGTGCCAGCAGTGAAGGGACAGAAAATCAGCCCCAGCATTTT. This gives the protein CASSEGTENQPQHF.

V and J are TRBV9 and TRBJ2-6; D not certain. The CDR3 has 13 amino acids. Germline V gives CDR1 SGDLS, CDR2 YYNGEE. V was shortened by 1 base and J by 4 bases, with 3 bases between the two germline ends. This CDR3 reads CASSVIGANVLTF. The CDR3 DNA follows: TGTGCCAGCAGCGTAATCGGGGCCAACGTCCTGACTTTC.

This rearrangement joins TRBV9 to TRBJ2-3, with 8 bases aligning to TRBD2. The V segment lost 1 base and the J segment 4 bases; nucleotides outside the gene matches: 5. Germline V gene sequence: CDR1 SGDLS, CDR2 YYNGEE. The CDR3 is made up of 15 amino acids. CDR3 loop: CASSVPGGRADTQYF. CDR3 sequence (DNA): TGTGCCAGCAGCGTACCGGGAGGGAGGGCAGATACGCAGTATTTT.

This clone was recorded only once. The chain couples TRBV6-2 or TRBV6-3 to TRBJ2-3; possible D gene TRBD1, 6 bases. The V end was cut by 0 bases, the J end by 7 bases, with 14 bases between. Germline V lookup: CDR1 MNHEY, CDR2 SVGEGT. The CDR3 consists of 15 residues. This CDR3 reads CASSYSGQNVHTQYF. In nucleotides, the CDR3 is TGTGCCAGCAGTTACTCTGGACAGAACGTGCATACGCAGTATTTT.